A selection of T cell receptor beta chains follows, all from one sample in a study of T cell responses to AZD1222 COVID-19 vaccine. Clones were read by immunoSEQ multiplex PCR, and TCRdb kept only the in-frame ones, dropping some. The repertoire holds around 200,000 clones, with approximately 86% as singletons. This specimen was peripheral blood, taken on day 0 of AZD1222 vaccination. These receptors were taken from an adult in good health. The CDR3 runs from the conserved cysteine through the conserved F or W. D genes are given only for firm matches. The listing skips clone size in some rows; elsewhere it reads once, few, many or a size class.

>TRBJ2-3|TRBV7-7|.|.
TGTGCTAGCAGCTTAGCGGACAGCACAGATACGCAGTATTTT
CASSLADSTDTQYF
>TRBJ2-2|TRBV5-1|once|TRBD2
TGCGCCAGCAGAATAGCGGGGGGTGTTGGAACCGGGGAGCTGTTTTTT
CASRIAGGVGTGELFF
>TRBJ2-3|TRBV28|once|.
TGTGCCAGCAGTACGACTAAGAGGGGCACAGATACGCAGTATTTT
CASSTTKRGTDTQYF
>TRBJ2-3|TRBV10-1|.|TRBD2
TGCGCCAGCTCCAGTTTAGCGGGGGATTTCACAGATACGCAGTATTTT
CASSSLAGDFTDTQYF
>TRBJ2-7|TRBV7-9|.|TRBD2
TGTGCCAGCAGCCCGAAATTGCGACTCTTCGGGGGGTACGAGCAGTACTTC
CASSPKLRLFGGYEQYF
>TRBJ2-6|TRBV14|.|.
TGTGCCAGCAGCCCTACAGGGGGGGCCAACGTCCTGACTTTC
CASSPTGGANVLTF
>TRBJ1-5|TRBV6-6|.|TRBD1
TGTGCCAGCAGTGGGGGACAGGCTAGCAATCAGCCCCAGCATTTT
CASSGGQASNQPQHF
>TRBJ2-1|TRBV19|.|.
TGTGCCAGTAGTATAGTCCGGGACTACAATGAGCAGTTCTTC
CASSIVRDYNEQFF
>TRBJ2-6|TRBV5-1|.|.
TGCGCCAGCAGCTTGGTCTCTGGGGCCAACGTCCTGACTTTC
CASSLVSGANVLTF
>TRBJ1-2|TRBV7-9|.|.
TGTGCCAGCAGCTTAGCGGCGGGCTATGGCTACACCTTC
CASSLAAGYGYTF
>TRBJ2-3|TRBV6-1|few|.
TGTGCCAGCAGTGAAGGCAGGGCAAGGGTAGATACGCAGTATTTT
CASSEGRARVDTQYF
>TRBJ2-1|TRBV4-3|.|TRBD1
TGCGCCAGCAGCCAGGAACAGGGGAATGAGCAGTTCTTC
CASSQEQGNEQFF
>TRBJ1-1|TRBV19|.|TRBD1
TGTGCCAGTAGTACGGGGGACAGGGGGTTTACTGAAGCTTTCTTT
CASSTGDRGFTEAFF
>TRBJ1-1|TRBV28|.|.
TGTGCCAGCACCCCTATGAGGGGGGAAAGTTGGGCTGAAGCTTTCTTT
CASTPMRGESWAEAFF
>TRBJ1-1|TRBV4-2|.|TRBD1
TGTGCCAGCAGCCAAGTCAGGGGGGAAGCTTGGAACACTGAAGCTTTCTTT
CASSQVRGEAWNTEAFF
>TRBJ2-2|TRBV7-7|.|TRBD1
TGTGCCTCGAGAGGACAGGGGTACACCGGGGAGCTGTTTTTT
CASRGQGYTGELFF
>TRBJ1-2|TRBV27|once|TRBD1
TGTGCCAGCGCCCCCGGACAGGGGGGCTATGGCTACACCTTC
CASAPGQGGYGYTF
>TRBJ1-3|TRBV3-1/TRBV3-2|.|.
TGTGCCAGCAGCCCTGTAGGGACGGCGAGCTCTGGAAACACCATATATTTT
CASSPVGTASSGNTIYF
>TRBJ1-6|TRBV2|.|.
TGTGCCAGCAGTGTTGGTTTTAATTCACCCCTCCACTTT
CASSVGFNSPLHF
>TRBJ1-1|TRBV24-1|.|TRBD1
TGTGCCACCAAGGACAGGATGAACACTGAAGCTTTCTTT
CATKDRMNTEAFF
>TRBJ1-4|TRBV13|.|TRBD1
TGTGCCAGCAGCTTGGCAGGGGGGAGCGAAAAACTGTTTTTT
CASSLAGGSEKLFF
>TRBJ1-1|TRBV12-3/TRBV12-4|once|TRBD1
TGTGCCAGCGGACAGGGCAACACTGAAGCTTTCTTT
CASGQGNTEAFF
>TRBJ2-1|TRBV9|.|.
TGTGCCAGCAGCCCCAACCGTCGCGAGCAGTTCTTC
CASSPNRREQFF
>TRBJ1-5|TRBV7-2|.|.
TGTGCCAGCAGCTCAGAACGGCTCCTGTCCCAGCATTTT
CASSSERLLSQHF
>TRBJ2-6|TRBV18|.|.
TGTGCCAGCTCACCAAAGGGGCTCGGGGCCAACGTCCTGACTTTC
CASSPKGLGANVLTF
>TRBJ1-5|TRBV7-2|.|.
TGTGCCAGCAGCTCGTCAGGGATTCTGATCTCCCCCCAGCCCCAGCATTTT
CASSSSGILISPQPQHF
>TRBJ2-5|TRBV6-2/TRBV6-3|.|TRBD2
TGTGCCAGCAGTTCCCTGGGGGAGCGGGGAGAGACCCAGTACTTC
CASSSLGERGETQYF
>TRBJ2-3|TRBV9|.|.
TGTGCCAGCAGCCTTCCCCCAGCAGATACGCAGTATTTT
CASSLPPADTQYF
>TRBJ1-5|TRBV27|few|.
TGTGCCAGCAGTTTAAAGGGGACCGCGTGGAGCAATCAGCCCCAGCATTTT
CASSLKGTAWSNQPQHF
>TRBJ1-2|TRBV6-5|.|.
TGTGCCAGCAGTTCTACTCCGGGACCAATCTATGGCTACACCTTC
CASSSTPGPIYGYTF
>TRBJ2-7|TRBV10-2|.|TRBD2
TGCGCCAGCAGTGATAAAGCGGGGGCTGATTACGAGCAGTACTTC
CASSDKAGADYEQYF
>TRBJ2-1|TRBV7-9|.|TRBD2
TGTGCCAGCAGCTTAGTGGTAGCGGGGGCCTACAATGAGCAGTTCTTC
CASSLVVAGAYNEQFF
>TRBJ1-1|TRBV11-2|once|.
TGTGCCAGCAGCTTAGACCCCAGCGGGAACACTGAAGCTTTCTTT
CASSLDPSGNTEAFF
>TRBJ1-4|TRBV4-2|few|.
TGTGCCAGCAGCCTAGGGGGATCTGCAACTAATGAAAAACTGTTTTTT
CASSLGGSATNEKLFF
>TRBJ1-5|TRBV7-2|.|.
TGTGCCAGCAGTTTTCTCCCAGGGCCCCAGCATTTT
CASSFLPGPQHF
>TRBJ1-3|TRBV2|once|.
TGTGCCAGCAGTGAAGGGGCTGCCGGACCCTACACCATATATTTT
CASSEGAAGPYTIYF
>TRBJ2-1|TRBV7-8|.|.
TGTGCCAGCAGCCCTTCGGGGGGCAACAATGAGCAGTTCTTC
CASSPSGGNNEQFF
>TRBJ1-1|TRBV5-5|.|TRBD1
TGTGCCAGCAGCTTGGCCGCTGGACAGGGCCACGTCACTGAAGCTTTCTTT
CASSLAAGQGHVTEAFF
>TRBJ2-7|TRBV7-3|.|TRBD2
TGTGCCAGCAGCTTAACGGACGGGAGGGAGCAGTACTTC
CASSLTDGREQYF
>TRBJ2-3|TRBV28|.|.
TGTGCCAGCAGTTTAGGGTCCGCTAGCACAGATACGCAGTATTTT
CASSLGSASTDTQYF
>TRBJ1-1|TRBV6-5|.|.
TGTGCCAGCATTAGGAACAGGGAAGCCAACACTGAAGCTTTCTTT
CASIRNREANTEAFF
>TRBJ1-1|TRBV6-5|.|.
TGTGCCAGCAGGGTGTGGGGGATCACTGAAGCTTTCTTT
CASRVWGITEAFF
>TRBJ2-3|TRBV3-1/TRBV3-2|.|TRBD1
TGTGCCAGCAGCAGACAGGGGCTCACAGATACGCAGTATTTT
CASSRQGLTDTQYF
>TRBJ1-5|TRBV4-1|.|.
TGCGCCAGCAGCCAAGTAGGGGGAGGAGGAGGTCGGCCCCAGCATTTT
CASSQVGGGGGRPQHF
>TRBJ1-5|TRBV28|once|TRBD1
TGTGCCAGTTGTGACCCAGGGGGAAGGGGCAATCAGCCCCAGCATTTT
CASCDPGGRGNQPQHF
>TRBJ2-5|TRBV30|once|.
TGTGCCTGGAGTGGCGGTCTCCAAGAGACCCAGTACTTC
CAWSGGLQETQYF
>TRBJ2-7|TRBV19|.|.
TGTGCCAGTAGTATGTTCTCGGGGTCACACTACGAGCAGTACTTC
CASSMFSGSHYEQYF